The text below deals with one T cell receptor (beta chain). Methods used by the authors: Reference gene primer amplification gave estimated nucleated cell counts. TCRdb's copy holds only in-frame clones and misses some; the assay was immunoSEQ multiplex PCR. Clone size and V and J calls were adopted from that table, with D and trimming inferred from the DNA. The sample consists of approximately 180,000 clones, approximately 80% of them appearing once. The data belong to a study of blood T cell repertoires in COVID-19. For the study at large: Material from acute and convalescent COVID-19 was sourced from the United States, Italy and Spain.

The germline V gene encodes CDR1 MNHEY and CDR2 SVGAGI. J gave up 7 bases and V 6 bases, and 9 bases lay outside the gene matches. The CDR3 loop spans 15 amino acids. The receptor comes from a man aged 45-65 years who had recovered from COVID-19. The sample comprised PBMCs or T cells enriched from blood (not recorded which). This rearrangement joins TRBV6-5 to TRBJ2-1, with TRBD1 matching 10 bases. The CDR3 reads CASSPDRGPVNEQFF. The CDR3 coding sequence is TGTGCCAGCAGCCCCGACAGGGGGCCGGTTAATGAGCAGTTCTTC.